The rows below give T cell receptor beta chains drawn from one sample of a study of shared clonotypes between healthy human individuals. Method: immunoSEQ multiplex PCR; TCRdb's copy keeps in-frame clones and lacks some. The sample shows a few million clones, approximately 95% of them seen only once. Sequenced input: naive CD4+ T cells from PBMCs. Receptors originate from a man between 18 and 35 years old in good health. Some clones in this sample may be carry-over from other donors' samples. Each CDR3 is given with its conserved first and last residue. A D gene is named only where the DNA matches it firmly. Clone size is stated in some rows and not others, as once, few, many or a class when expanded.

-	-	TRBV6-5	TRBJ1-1	CASQKTGPGWAFF	TGTGCCAGCCAAAAAACAGGGCCGGGTTGGGCTTTCTTT
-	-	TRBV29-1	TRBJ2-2	CSVGQTGGTGELFF	TGCAGCGTCGGACAGACCGGGGGGACCGGGGAGCTGTTTTTT
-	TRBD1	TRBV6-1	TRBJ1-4	CASTRQGAANEKLFF	TGTGCCAGCACCAGACAGGGGGCGGCTAATGAAAAACTGTTTTTT
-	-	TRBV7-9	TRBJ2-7	CASSRSDRSYEQYF	TGTGCCAGCAGCCGTTCGGACAGAAGCTACGAGCAGTACTTC
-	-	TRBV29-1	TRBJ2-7	CSVVRGTGSSYEQYF	TGCAGCGTTGTCCGGGGAACGGGCAGCTCCTACGAGCAGTACTTC
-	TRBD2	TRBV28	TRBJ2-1	CASSPLKRDGVNEQFF	TGTGCCAGCAGTCCCCTGAAGCGGGATGGCGTGAATGAGCAGTTCTTC
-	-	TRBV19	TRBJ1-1	CASSINRQLNTEAFF	TGTGCCAGTAGTATTAATAGGCAGCTAAACACTGAAGCTTTCTTT
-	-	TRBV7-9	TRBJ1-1	CASFSRDRAFF	TGTGCCAGCTTTTCGCGAGACCGAGCTTTCTTT
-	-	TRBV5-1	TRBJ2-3	CASSRSDNKRGYLYF	TGCGCCAGCAGCAGATCAGACAACAAACGGGGATATTTGTATTTT
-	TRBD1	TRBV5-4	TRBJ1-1	CASSLGGSMNTEAFF	TGTGCCAGCAGCCTAGGGGGCTCCATGAACACTGAAGCTTTCTTT
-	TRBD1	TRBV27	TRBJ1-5	CASSPRQGYQPQHF	TGTGCCAGCAGCCCAAGACAGGGCTATCAGCCCCAGCATTTT
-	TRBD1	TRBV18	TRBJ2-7	CASSPTRDRAYEQYF	TGTGCCAGCTCACCAACTCGGGACAGGGCCTACGAGCAGTACTTC
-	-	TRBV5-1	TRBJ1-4	CASSGGTSSNEKLFF	TGCGCCAGCAGCGGCGGGACATCGAGTAATGAAAAACTGTTTTTT
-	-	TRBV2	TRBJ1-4	CASTRMGVGNEKLFF	TGTGCCAGCACCCGCATGGGGGTGGGGAATGAAAAACTGTTTTTT
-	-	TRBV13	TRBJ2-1	CASSQPPAETTYNEQFF	TGTGCCAGCAGCCAGCCGCCAGCGGAGACGACCTACAATGAGCAGTTCTTC
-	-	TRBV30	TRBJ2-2	CAWGTNTGELFF	TGTGCTTGGGGGACCAACACCGGGGAGCTGTTTTTT
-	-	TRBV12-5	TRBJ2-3	CASVDSRYGTDTQYF	TGTGCTAGTGTAGACAGTCGCTATGGCACAGATACGCAGTATTTT
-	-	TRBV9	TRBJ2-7	CASSVGYSQTYEQYF	TGTGCCAGCAGCGTAGGGTACAGCCAAACCTACGAGCAGTACTTC
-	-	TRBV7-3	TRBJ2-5	CASSPLGRQETQYF	TGTGCCAGCAGCCCCCTAGGTCGTCAGGAGACCCAGTACTTC
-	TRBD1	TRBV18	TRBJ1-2	CASSPSGTVNYGYTF	TGTGCCAGCTCACCATCAGGGACAGTCAACTATGGCTACACCTTC
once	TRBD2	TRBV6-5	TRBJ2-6	CASSYWGGSGANVLTF	TGTGCCAGCAGTTACTGGGGAGGGTCTGGGGCCAACGTCCTGACTTTC
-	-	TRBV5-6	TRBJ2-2	CASSLLGSGDTGELFF	TGTGCCAGCAGCTTGCTTGGTAGCGGAGACACCGGGGAGCTGTTTTTT
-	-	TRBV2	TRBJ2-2	CASSEGRGPPTGELFF	TGTGCCAGCAGTGAGGGGCGGGGTCCCCCCACCGGGGAGCTGTTTTTT
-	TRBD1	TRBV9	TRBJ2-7	CASSVGQGPPTDWEQYF	TGTGCCAGCAGCGTCGGACAGGGCCCCCCGACTGATTGGGAGCAGTACTTC
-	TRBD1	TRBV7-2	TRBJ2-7	CASSLGQGVGEQYF	TGTGCCAGCAGCTTAGGACAGGGGGTGGGCGAGCAGTACTTC
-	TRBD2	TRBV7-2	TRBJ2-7	CASSLGLAEGGEQYF	TGTGCCAGCAGCTTAGGACTAGCGGAGGGCGGGGAGCAGTACTTC
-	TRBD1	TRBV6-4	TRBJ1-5	CASSDETGGPQHF	TGTGCCAGCAGTGACGAGACAGGGGGACCCCAGCATTTT
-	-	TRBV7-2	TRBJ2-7	CASSLGKGFTYEQYF	TGTGCCAGCAGCTTAGGAAAAGGGTTCACCTACGAGCAGTACTTC
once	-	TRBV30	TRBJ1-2	CAWRYRAFYGYTF	TGTGCCTGGAGGTATAGGGCTTTCTATGGCTACACCTTC